The rows below give T cell receptor beta chains drawn from one sample of a study of T cell responses to AZD1222 COVID-19 vaccine. Profiling relied on immunoSEQ multiplex PCR, and the TCRdb table lists in-frame clones only, not all of them. Among about 48,000 clones, around 89% were seen once, and the ten largest hold approximately 5%. Sequencing used peripheral blood, obtained 28 days after the second AZD1222 dose. These receptors came from an adult who received the AZD1222 COVID-19 vaccine. CDR3s leave out the opening cysteine and the closing phenylalanine or tryptophan. Fields, in order: D gene, V gene, CDR3 protein. A D gene is named only where the DNA matches it firmly.

>-|TRBV28
ASSLTEDGYT
>-|TRBV19
ASTPVGGAENQPQH
>TRBD1|TRBV4-2
ASSTRDRGFDEQF
>TRBD1|TRBV5-1
ASSGGQGATLH
>-|TRBV5-1
ASSRRGVWEQY
>-|TRBV6-1
ASSRSSKSTEAF
>-|TRBV12-3/TRBV12-4
ASSPRLPREQY
>-|TRBV21-1
ASSREASDRGGGINYGYT
>-|TRBV3-1/TRBV3-2
ASSQDLGGELF
>TRBD1|TRBV2
ASSPDRDTYEQY
>TRBD2|TRBV29-1
SVVGLAGVNTGELF
>-|TRBV11-2
ASSLVFGGRVETQY
>-|TRBV25-1
ASSDLRVGETQY
>-|TRBV15
ATSRGGRVAGANVLT
>-|TRBV18
ASSPPTTTYEQY
>-|TRBV10-3
AISDGGNSYNEQF
>-|TRBV29-1
SVDSQRGGYEQY